These 10 T cell receptor beta chains were all obtained from the same sample, sequenced in a study of control samples from healthy donors and cancer patients. TCRdb's table, derived via immunoSEQ multiplex PCR, lists solely in-frame clones and lacks some. The sample lists about 86,000 clones, more than 80% seen once, with nearly 1.5% in the top ten. Material for sequencing was blood. Every receptor here comes from a woman younger than 45 in good health.

The chain uses TRBV12-3 or TRBV12-4 and TRBJ1-6, with D maybe TRBD1 (6 bases). V lost 6 bases and J lost 4, with 7 bases in between. The CDR3 consists of 13 residues. CDR3 residues: CASRQGYNSPLHF. CDR3 DNA sequence: TGTGCCAGCAGACAGGGTTATAATTCACCCCTCCACTTT.

This chain's CDR3 is CATSRKSGTGLSGYTF. The CDR3 DNA follows: TGTGCCACCAGCAGGAAATCCGGGACAGGGCTTAGTGGCTACACCTTC. This rearrangement joins TRBV15 to TRBJ1-2; 9 bases match TRBD1. J was trimmed by 7 bases and V by 3 bases; bases with no gene match: 12. In germline, CDR1 is LNHNV, CDR2 YYDKDF (reference sequence). The CDR3 is 16 residues long.

This chain links TRBV24-1 with TRBJ2-3; no clear D gene. The CDR3 has 14 residues. The germline V gene encodes CDR1 KGHDR and CDR2 SFDVKD. V was cut by 4 bases and J by 5 bases, with 12 bases left in between. CDR3 bases: TGTGCCACCAGTGACCAAAAGTCGGTAGATACGCAGTATTTT. Translation gives CATSDQKSVDTQYF.

The V and J genes are TRBV24-1 and TRBJ2-1; 11 positions agree with TRBD2. Germline V gives CDR1 KGHDR, CDR2 SFDVKD. The CDR3 covers 18 residues. The V segment lost 2 bases and the J segment 2 bases; nucleotides outside the gene matches: 7. The CDR3 DNA is TGTGCCACCAGTGATTGGGGTAGCGGGAGGGCGACCTACAATGAGCAGTTCTTC. Translation: CATSDWGSGRATYNEQFF.

The V and J genes are TRBV30 and TRBJ1-2; D is undetermined. Trimming stripped 7 bases from V and 4 bases from J, with 19 bases between. This CDR3 contains 14 residues. Germline loops: CDR1 GTSNPN, CDR2 SVGIG (reference sequence). CDR3 in amino acids: CALTNGPTSYGYTF. The CDR3 nucleotides read TGTGCCTTGACCAATGGCCCCACAAGCTATGGCTACACCTTC.

The V gene is TRBV5-4, the J gene TRBJ2-1, with 14 positions matching TRBD2. With V trimmed by 0 bases and J by 4 bases, 6 bases remained unmatched. This CDR3 has 18 residues. The germline V gene has CDR1 SGHNT and CDR2 YYREEE (reference sequence). In DNA form, the CDR3 reads TGTGCCAGCAGCTTGGGGACTAGCGGGGGGAGAGTTTACAATGAGCAGTTCTTC. It specifies CASSLGTSGGRVYNEQFF.

This rearrangement joins TRBV11-3 to TRBJ2-1; D not certain. The CDR3 covers 13 residues. From germline, CDR1 is SGHNT and CDR2 YENEEA. V was cut by 0 bases and J by 13 bases, with 13 bases left in between. The CDR3 protein is CASSLDGGQTQFF. The CDR3 bases are TGTGCCAGCAGCTTAGACGGCGGTCAGACACAGTTCTTC.

V is TRBV7-2 and J is TRBJ2-7; D unresolved. The V and J ends lost 5 bases and 3 bases respectively, with 17 bases between them. Germline CDR1 and CDR2: SGHTA and FQGNSA. This CDR3 has 15 residues. CDR3 in DNA: TGTGCCAGCAGCCCATCCTTCAGTAAACACTACGAGCAGTACTTC. It codes for CASSPSFSKHYEQYF.

The chain uses TRBV6-1 and TRBJ1-4; D is uncertain. The ends were cut back, 2 bases at V and 8 bases at J, with 9 bases in the middle. Looked up from germline, CDR1 is MNHNS and CDR2 is SASEGT. This CDR3 region has 13 residues. The CDR3 spells CASSETYAEKLFF. As DNA, the CDR3 is TGTGCCAGCAGTGAAACATACGCCGAAAAACTGTTTTTT.

V usage is TRBV5-5 and J usage is TRBJ1-5, with D tentatively TRBD1 (6 bases). V shed 4 bases and J shed 7 bases, with 15 bases lying between them. The CDR3 is made up of 14 amino acids. Germline loops: CDR1 SGHKS, CDR2 YYEKEE (reference sequence). CDR3 DNA: TGTGCCAGCAGCGCCGCAGGGGTAGGACAGCCCCAGCATTTT. It encodes CASSAAGVGQPQHF.